This T cell receptor beta chain was recorded in a study of cytomegalovirus exposure and HLA in healthy donors. The CDR3 is 16 amino acids. Germline V gene data show CDR1 as KGHSH and CDR2 as LQKENI. Trimming took 1 base from V and 3 from J; bases not matched to a gene: 6. PCR involved 60 Vbeta and 13 Jbeta primers. Some clones are missing from TCRdb's copy, which holds only in-frame ones; the method was immunoSEQ multiplex PCR. Of around 90,000 clones listed, around 64% are singletons. The V gene is TRBV18, the J gene TRBJ2-5, with 9 bases lining up with TRBD2. The TCR sequence derives from a human donor in good health. Source material: PBMCs. CDR3: CASSPRSAGGKETQYF. The DNA of the CDR3 is TGTGCCAGCTCACCACGATCGGCGGGGGGGAAAGAGACCCAGTACTTC.